What follows are 17 T cell receptor beta chains derived from one specimen sequenced in a study of cytomegalovirus exposure and HLA in healthy donors. The PCR made use of 60 Vbeta and 13 Jbeta primers. The assay was immunoSEQ multiplex PCR, and TCRdb's table has in-frame clones only and misses some. The sample gives roughly 130,000 clones, roughly 80% of which show up once; roughly 3.5% is in the top ten. The sample taken for sequencing was PBMCs. The receptors originated from a male donor in good health and CMV-seronegative.

On this clone itself: Its ends do not fully match the called genes, so a read error is possible. This sequence joins TRBV10-2 and TRBJ2-6; 8 bases agree with TRBD1. CDR1 is WSHSY and CDR2 is SAAADI in the germline V gene. The CDR3 is 17 amino acids. The CDR3 sequence is CASSASYRGAGANGLTF. The CDR3 bases are TGCGCCAGCAGTGCCAGTTACAGGGGGGCTGGGGCCAACGGCCTGACTTTC.

The chain links TRBV5-4 to TRBJ2-1; 9 nucleotides line up with TRBD1. V was clipped by 3 bases and J by 9 bases; unmatched bases: 13. The CDR3 spans 16 residues. Germline V CDR1 and CDR2: SGHNT, YYREEE (reference sequence). The CDR3 loop is CASSSPRDRVDGEQFF. The CDR3 DNA follows: TGTGCCAGCAGCTCTCCCCGGGACAGGGTTGATGGTGAGCAGTTCTTC.

The gene calls are TRBV4-3 and TRBJ2-7; 8 bases line up with TRBD1. Losses at the gene ends were 4 bases for V and 0 bases for J; bases not matched to a gene: 2. Germline assignment: CDR1 LGHNA and CDR2 YSLEER. The CDR3 is made up of 14 amino acids. Here the CDR3 DNA reads TGCGCCAGCAGCCCCGGGACAGGCTCCTACGAGCAGTACTTC. Encoded protein: CASSPGTGSYEQYF.

The V gene is TRBV9, the J gene TRBJ2-3, with 7 bases matching TRBD1. Germline V gene sequence: CDR1 SGDLS, CDR2 YYNGEE. The CDR3 is made up of 17 amino acids. V trimming: 4 bases; J trimming: 3 bases; junction bases outside the gene matches: 14. The CDR3 sequence: CASSPRTGHTTTDTQYF. The CDR3 nucleotides are TGTGCCAGCAGCCCCCGGACAGGCCACACCACAACAGATACGCAGTATTTT.

This clone was counted a few times. This sequence joins TRBV11-2 and TRBJ2-7; possibly TRBD2 for D (5 bases). V was trimmed by 9 bases and J by 0 bases, leaving 9 bases between them. Looked up from germline, CDR1 is SGHAT and CDR2 is FQNNGV. This CDR3 region has 12 residues. DNA for the CDR3: TGTGCCAGTGCGGGCTCCTCCTACGAGCAGTACTTC. Translating it yields CASAGSSYEQYF.

The chain is built from TRBV19 and TRBJ2-1; 9 bases line up with TRBD1. V trimming: 5 bases; J trimming: 6 bases; junction bases outside the gene matches: 14. The CDR3 is made up of 17 amino acids. Germline values: CDR1 LNHDA, CDR2 SQIVND (reference sequence). CDR3 DNA: TGTGCCAGTAGTGCCGGACAGGGGATGACAAATGGCAATGAGCAGTTCTTC. It encodes CASSAGQGMTNGNEQFF.

The chain recombines TRBV7-9 with TRBJ1-3; D uncertain. This CDR3 has 14 residues. V was cut by 3 bases and J by 2 bases, with 8 bases left in between. Germline assignment: CDR1 SEHNR and CDR2 FQNEAQ (reference sequence). CDR3 coding DNA: TGTGCCAGCAGCTTCTCCGACACTGGAAACACCATATATTTT. Its translation: CASSFSDTGNTIYF.

The chain recombines TRBV28 with TRBJ1-1; 7 nucleotides agree with TRBD1. This CDR3 is built from 16 residues. Germline loops: CDR1 MDHEN, CDR2 SYDVKM. The trim removed 6 bases at V and 1 base at J, leaving 11 bases unmatched. Written as DNA, the CDR3 is TGTGCCAGCAGCCGACTGACAGGGCTTGAGAACACTGAAGCTTTCTTT. Translated, it gives CASSRLTGLENTEAFF.

The chain couples TRBV19 to TRBJ2-2; TRBD1 aligns across 8 bases. Trimming took 5 bases from V and 3 from J; bases not matched to a gene: 5. In germline, CDR1 is LNHDA, CDR2 SQIVND (reference sequence). The CDR3 sequence is 15 residues long. The chain's CDR3 is CASSPTGGYTGELFF. As DNA, the CDR3 is TGTGCCAGTAGTCCAACAGGGGGGTACACCGGGGAGCTGTTTTTT. The full variable domain, completed using reference TRBV19 and TRBJ2-2, is DGGITQSPKYLFRKEGQNVTLSCEQNLNHDAMYWYRQDPGQGLRLIYYSQIVNDFQKGDIAEGYSVSREKKESFPLTVTSAQKNPTAFYLCASSPTGGYTGELFFGEGSRLTVL.

This clone came up once. CDR3 DNA: TGTGCCAGAAGCTTAGAAGGACATGCCGACCTAAACATTCAGTACTTC. Its translation is CARSLEGHADLNIQYF. The V and J genes are TRBV5-3 and TRBJ2-4; D perhaps matches TRBD1 (5 bases). TRBV5-3 belongs to the ORF category, with a function that is uncertain. The CDR3 runs 16 residues. V gave up 2 bases and J gave up 6 bases, with 18 bases separating them.

This clone was picked up one time. The genes are TRBV7-2 and TRBJ2-3, with D uncertain. The V end was cut by 5 bases, the J end by 5 bases, with 17 bases between. Germline values: CDR1 SGHTA, CDR2 FQGNSA. This CDR3 is 15 amino acids long. The CDR3 region is CASSPNAVSRDTQYF. The CDR3 nucleotides read TGTGCCAGCAGCCCGAACGCGGTTTCTAGAGATACGCAGTATTTT.

V and J are TRBV7-3 and TRBJ1-2; perhaps TRBD1 as D (5 bases). Germline CDR1 SGHTA, CDR2 FQGTGA. Trimming stripped 4 bases from V and 4 bases from J, with 10 bases between. This CDR3 comprises 13 residues. CDR3 nucleotides: TGTGCCAGCAGCTCAGACAGAAGCTATGGCTACACCTTC. Translation gives CASSSDRSYGYTF.

V and J are TRBV10-3 and TRBJ2-3, with 7 nucleotides matching TRBD1. The CDR3 is 16 residues long. V shed 4 bases, J shed 4 bases, and the junction held 11 bases outside the gene matches. Looked up from germline, CDR1 is ENHRY and CDR2 is SYGVKD. The DNA of the CDR3 is TGTGCCATCAGTGCCGGAGACAGGGTTGTTTCAGATACGCAGTATTTT. It is translated as CAISAGDRVVSDTQYF.

This clone was picked up one time. CDR3 region: CASSLKTTSGGVINEQFF. The CDR3 DNA reads as TGTGCCAGCAGCTTAAAGACGACTAGCGGGGGGGTTATCAATGAGCAGTTCTTC. The V call is TRBV11-1, the J call TRBJ2-1; 14 bases are shared with TRBD2. The CDR3 spans 18 residues. Trimming cost V 2 bases and J 6 bases; bases outside gene matches: 9. CDR1 is SGHAT, CDR2 FQDESV, per germline (reference sequence).

The chain's CDR3 is CASSPQGGWEKLFF. CDR3 nucleotide sequence: TGTGCCAGCAGCCCACAGGGGGGCTGGGAAAAACTGTTTTTT. V gene TRBV6-5 combines with J gene TRBJ1-4, with 8 bases fitting TRBD1. CDR3 length equals 14 residues. The J segment lost 8 bases and the V segment lost 6 bases, leaving 8 bases of the junction unmatched. Germline values: CDR1 MNHEY, CDR2 SVGAGI.

The genes are TRBV5-1 and TRBJ2-7; TRBD1 matches at 7 bases. J gave up 5 bases and V 4 bases, and 6 bases lay outside the gene matches. The V gene's germline CDR1 is SGHRS and CDR2 YFSETQ. The CDR3 length is 13 residues. In DNA form, the CDR3 reads TGCGCCAGCAGCACGAGACAGGGCGACGAGCAGTACTTC. Protein sequence: CASSTRQGDEQYF.

CDR3 residues: CASSSRQGNTEAFF. In nucleotides, the CDR3 is TGTGCCAGCAGCTCCCGACAGGGGAACACTGAAGCTTTCTTT. The chain combines TRBV5-4 with TRBJ1-1, with 7 bases that match TRBD1. The V segment lost 3 bases and the J segment 1 base; nucleotides outside the gene matches: 3. Per the germline V gene, CDR1 is SGHNT and CDR2 is YYREEE (reference sequence). This CDR3 has 14 amino acids.